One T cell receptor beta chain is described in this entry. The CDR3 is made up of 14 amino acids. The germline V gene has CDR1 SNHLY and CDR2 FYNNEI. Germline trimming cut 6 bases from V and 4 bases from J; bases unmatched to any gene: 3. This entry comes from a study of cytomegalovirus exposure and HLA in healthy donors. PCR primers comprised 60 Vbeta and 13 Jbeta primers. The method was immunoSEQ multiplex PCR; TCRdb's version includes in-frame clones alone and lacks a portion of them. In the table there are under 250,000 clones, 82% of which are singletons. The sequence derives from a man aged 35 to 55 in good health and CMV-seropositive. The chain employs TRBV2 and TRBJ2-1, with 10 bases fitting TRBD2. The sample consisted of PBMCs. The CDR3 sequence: CASRAGLAYNEQFF. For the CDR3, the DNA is TGTGCCAGCAGGGCGGGACTAGCGTACAATGAGCAGTTCTTC. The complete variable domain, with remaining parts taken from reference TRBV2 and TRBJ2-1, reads EPEVTQTPSHQVTQMGQEVILRCVPISNHLYFYWYRQILGQKVEFLVSFYNNEISEKSEIFDDQFSVERPDGSNFTLKIRSTKLEDSAMYFCASRAGLAYNEQFFGPGTRLTVL.